What follows describes a single TCR beta chain. Its target is not known. This sample is drawn from a study of T cell responses to AZD1222 COVID-19 vaccine. Broader study findings: Sampling captured repertoires only after the peak T cell response.

CDR1 and CDR2 from the germline V gene are SNHLY and FYNNEI. Trimming shortened V by 7 bases and J by 2 bases, and 16 bases separated the two germline ends. The CDR3 extends over 15 amino acids. Produced via immunoSEQ multiplex PCR; TCRdb's table is partial and in-frame only. The sample consists of 100,000 to 150,000 clones, about 90% of them appearing once. Sequencing was performed on peripheral blood, taken on day 0 of AZD1222 vaccination. The chain is built from TRBV2 and TRBJ2-3; D possibly corresponds to TRBD2 (5 bases). The clonotype was recovered from an adult in good health. The CDR3 bases are TGTGCCAGCAAAGTACGAGCGGCATCCACAGATACGCAGTATTTT. Its protein is CASKVRAASTDTQYF.